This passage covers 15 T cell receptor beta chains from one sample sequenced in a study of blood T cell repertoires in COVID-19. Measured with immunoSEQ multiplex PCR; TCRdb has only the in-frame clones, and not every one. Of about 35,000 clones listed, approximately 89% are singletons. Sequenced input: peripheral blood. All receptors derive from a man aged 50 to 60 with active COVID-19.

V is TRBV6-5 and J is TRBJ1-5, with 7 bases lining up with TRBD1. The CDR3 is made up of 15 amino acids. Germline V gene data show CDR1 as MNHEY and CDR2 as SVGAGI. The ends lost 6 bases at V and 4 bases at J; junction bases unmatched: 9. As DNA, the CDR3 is TGTGCCAGCAGACCAGACAGGGTTGGGAATCAGCCCCAGCATTTT. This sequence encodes CASRPDRVGNQPQHF.

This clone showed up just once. The CDR3 region has the DNA TGCGCCAGCAGCTTGGGGAGGTCTTCCCAGAGCACTGAAGCTTTCTTT. It is translated as CASSLGRSSQSTEAFF. The chain has TRBV5-1 and TRBJ1-1; the D is unclear. V lost 0 bases, J lost 4 bases, and 16 bases lay in between. The CDR3 contains 16 residues. The germline CDR1 and CDR2 sequences are SGHRS and YFSETQ.

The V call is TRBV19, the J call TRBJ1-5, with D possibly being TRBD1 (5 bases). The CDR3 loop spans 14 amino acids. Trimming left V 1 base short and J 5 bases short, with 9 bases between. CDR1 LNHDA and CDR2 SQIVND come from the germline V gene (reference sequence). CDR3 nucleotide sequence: TGTGCCAGTAGTATAGGTACAGGATATCAGCCCCAGCATTTT. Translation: CASSIGTGYQPQHF.

CDR3 DNA sequence: TGCAGCATAGGGGTAGCAGACACAGATACGCAGTATTTT. Its protein product is CSIGVADTDTQYF. This chain uses TRBV29-1 with TRBJ2-3; maybe TRBD1 (5 bases). The V gene lost 8 bases and the J gene lost 2 bases, with 14 bases spanning the gap. This CDR3 comprises 13 residues. Per germline, CDR1 SQVTM and CDR2 ANQGSEA.

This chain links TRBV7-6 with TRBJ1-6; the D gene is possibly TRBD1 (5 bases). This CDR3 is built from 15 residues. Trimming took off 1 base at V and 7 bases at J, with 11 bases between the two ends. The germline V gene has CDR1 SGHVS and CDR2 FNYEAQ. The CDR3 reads CASSLEEGRNSPLHF. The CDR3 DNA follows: TGTGCCAGCAGCTTAGAGGAGGGACGGAATTCACCCCTCCACTTT.

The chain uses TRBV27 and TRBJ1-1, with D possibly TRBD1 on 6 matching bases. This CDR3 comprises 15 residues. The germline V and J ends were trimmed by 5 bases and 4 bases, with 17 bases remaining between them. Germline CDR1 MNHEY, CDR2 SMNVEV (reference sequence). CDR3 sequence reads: CASSPAPGEGTEAFF. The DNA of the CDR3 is TGTGCCAGCAGTCCAGCCCCAGGGGAGGGCACTGAAGCTTTCTTT.

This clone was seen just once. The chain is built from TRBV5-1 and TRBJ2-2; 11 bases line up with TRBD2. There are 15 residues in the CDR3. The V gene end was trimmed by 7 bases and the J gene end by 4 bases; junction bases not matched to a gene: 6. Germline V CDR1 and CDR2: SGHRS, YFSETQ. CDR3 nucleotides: TGCGCCAGCCAGGCTAGCGGGAGGTTCACCGGGGAGCTGTTTTTT. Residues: CASQASGRFTGELFF.

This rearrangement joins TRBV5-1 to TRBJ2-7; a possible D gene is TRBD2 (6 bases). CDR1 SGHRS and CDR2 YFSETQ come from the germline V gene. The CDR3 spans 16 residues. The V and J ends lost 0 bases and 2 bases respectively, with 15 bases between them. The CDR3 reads CASSLGASATTYEQYF. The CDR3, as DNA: TGCGCCAGCAGCTTGGGTGCTAGCGCGACGACCTACGAGCAGTACTTC.

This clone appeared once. The CDR3 region is CASNSGGATDTQYF. Written as DNA, the CDR3 is TGTGCCAGCAATAGCGGGGGGGCGACAGATACGCAGTATTTT. The V and J genes are TRBV2 and TRBJ2-3; 11 nucleotides line up with TRBD2. V gave up 7 bases and J gave up 3 bases; unmatched junction bases: 3. There are 14 residues in the CDR3. Looked up from germline, CDR1 is SNHLY and CDR2 is FYNNEI.

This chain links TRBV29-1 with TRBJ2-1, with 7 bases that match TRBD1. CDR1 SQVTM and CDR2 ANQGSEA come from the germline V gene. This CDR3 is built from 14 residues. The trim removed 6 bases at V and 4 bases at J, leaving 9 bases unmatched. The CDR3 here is CSVTGTVNYNEQFF. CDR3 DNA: TGCAGCGTAACCGGGACAGTCAATTACAATGAGCAGTTCTTC.

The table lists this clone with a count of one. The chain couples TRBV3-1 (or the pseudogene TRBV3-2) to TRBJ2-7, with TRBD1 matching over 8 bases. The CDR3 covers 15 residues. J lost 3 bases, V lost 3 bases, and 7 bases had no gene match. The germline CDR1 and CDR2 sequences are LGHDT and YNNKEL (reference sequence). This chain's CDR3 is CASSQRQGPNYEQYF. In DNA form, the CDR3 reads TGTGCCAGCAGCCAGCGACAGGGGCCGAACTACGAGCAGTACTTC.

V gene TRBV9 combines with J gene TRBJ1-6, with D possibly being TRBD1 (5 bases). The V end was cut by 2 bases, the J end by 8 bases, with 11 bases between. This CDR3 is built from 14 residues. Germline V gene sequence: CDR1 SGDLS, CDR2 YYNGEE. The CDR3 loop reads CASSVGGTDSPLHF. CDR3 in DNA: TGTGCCAGCAGCGTGGGAGGGACCGATTCACCCCTCCACTTT.

The CDR3, as DNA: TGTGCCAGCAGCACCCAACTCCTAGCAAATGGAGAGACCCAGTACTTC. It encodes CASSTQLLANGETQYF. The chain combines TRBV7-2 with TRBJ2-5, with TRBD2 as a possible D gene (5 bases). V lost 5 bases, J lost 4 bases, and 20 bases lay in between. Germline CDR1 reads SGHTA; CDR2 reads FQGNSA. The CDR3 length is 16 residues.

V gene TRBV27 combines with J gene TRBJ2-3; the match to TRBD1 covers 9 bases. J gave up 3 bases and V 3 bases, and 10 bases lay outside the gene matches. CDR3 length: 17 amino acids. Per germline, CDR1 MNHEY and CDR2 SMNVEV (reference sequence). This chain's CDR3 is CASSFLPQGAYTDTQYF. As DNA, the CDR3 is TGTGCCAGCAGTTTCCTCCCACAGGGGGCGTATACAGATACGCAGTATTTT.

The CDR3 loop is CASSLAGIEETQYF. The CDR3, as DNA: TGTGCCAGCAGCTTAGCCGGGATCGAGGAGACCCAGTACTTC. J is TRBJ2-5 and V is TRBV7-3, with D possibly TRBD2 on 5 matching bases. Trimming left V 2 bases short and J 5 bases short, with 12 bases between. This CDR3 has 14 residues. Germline CDR1 reads SGHTA; CDR2 reads FQGTGA. The variable domain in full, with the rest retrieved from reference TRBV7-3 and TRBJ2-5, is GAGVSQTPSNKVTEKGKYVELRCDPISGHTALYWYRQSLGQGPEFLIYFQGTGAADDSGLPNDRFFAVRPEGSVSTLKIQRTERGDSAVYLCASSLAGIEETQYFGPGTRLLVL.